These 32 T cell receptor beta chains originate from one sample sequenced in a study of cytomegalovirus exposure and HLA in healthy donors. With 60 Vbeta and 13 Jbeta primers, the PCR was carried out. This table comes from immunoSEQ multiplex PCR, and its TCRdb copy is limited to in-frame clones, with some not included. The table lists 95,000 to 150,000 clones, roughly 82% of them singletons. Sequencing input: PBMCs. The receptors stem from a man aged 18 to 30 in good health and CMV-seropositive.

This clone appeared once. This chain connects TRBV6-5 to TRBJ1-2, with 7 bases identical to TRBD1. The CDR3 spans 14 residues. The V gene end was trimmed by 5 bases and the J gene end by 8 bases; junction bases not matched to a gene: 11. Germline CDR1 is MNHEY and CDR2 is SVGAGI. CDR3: CASSTTRQGVGYTF. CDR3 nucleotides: TGTGCCAGCAGTACGACGAGACAGGGAGTAGGCTACACCTTC.

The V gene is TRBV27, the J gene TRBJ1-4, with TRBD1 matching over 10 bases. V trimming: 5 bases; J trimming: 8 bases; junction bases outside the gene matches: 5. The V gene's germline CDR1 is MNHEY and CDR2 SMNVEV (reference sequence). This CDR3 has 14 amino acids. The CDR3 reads CASSLGQGHEKLFF. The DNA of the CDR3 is TGTGCCAGCAGTCTGGGACAGGGGCACGAAAAACTGTTTTTT.

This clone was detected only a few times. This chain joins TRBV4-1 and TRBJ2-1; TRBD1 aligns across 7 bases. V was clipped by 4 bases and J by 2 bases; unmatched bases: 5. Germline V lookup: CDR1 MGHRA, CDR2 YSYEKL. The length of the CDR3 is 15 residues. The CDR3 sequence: CASSPGTETYNEQFF. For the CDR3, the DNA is TGCGCCAGCAGCCCCGGGACAGAGACCTACAATGAGCAGTTCTTC.

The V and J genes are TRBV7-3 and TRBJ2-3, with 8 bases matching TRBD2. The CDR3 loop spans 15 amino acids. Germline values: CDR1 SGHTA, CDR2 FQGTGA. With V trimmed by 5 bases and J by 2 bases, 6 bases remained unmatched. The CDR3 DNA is TGTGCCAGCAGCCCCGGGGGACTAGACACAGATACGCAGTATTTT. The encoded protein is CASSPGGLDTDTQYF.

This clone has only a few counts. CDR3 nucleotide sequence: TGTGCCAGTAGTCCCCATGTGGGGGGGGGCACAGATACGCAGTATTTT. Its protein product is CASSPHVGGGTDTQYF. The chain has TRBV19 and TRBJ2-3; TRBD2 aligns across 7 bases. The CDR3 totals 16 residues. V trimming: 5 bases; J trimming: 1 base; junction bases outside the gene matches: 9. Germline V gene sequence: CDR1 LNHDA, CDR2 SQIVND (reference sequence).

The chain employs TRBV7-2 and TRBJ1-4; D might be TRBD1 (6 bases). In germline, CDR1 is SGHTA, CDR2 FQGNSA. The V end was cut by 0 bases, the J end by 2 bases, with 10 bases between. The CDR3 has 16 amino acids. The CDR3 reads CASSLAQGLTNEKLFF. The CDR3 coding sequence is TGTGCCAGCAGCTTAGCTCAGGGGCTCACTAATGAAAAACTGTTTTTT. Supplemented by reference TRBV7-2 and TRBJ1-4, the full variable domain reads GAGVSQSPSNKVTEKGKDVELRCDPISGHTALYWYRQSLGQGLEFLIYFQGNSAPDKSGLPSDRFSAERTGGSVSTLTIQRTQQEDSAVYLCASSLAQGLTNEKLFFGSGTQLSVL.

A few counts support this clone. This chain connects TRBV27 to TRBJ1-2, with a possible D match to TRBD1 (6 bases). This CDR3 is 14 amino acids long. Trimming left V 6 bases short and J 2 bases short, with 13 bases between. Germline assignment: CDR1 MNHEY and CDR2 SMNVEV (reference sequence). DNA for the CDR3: TGTGCCAGCAGACCATGGACAGAAAACTATGGCTACACCTTC. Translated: CASRPWTENYGYTF.

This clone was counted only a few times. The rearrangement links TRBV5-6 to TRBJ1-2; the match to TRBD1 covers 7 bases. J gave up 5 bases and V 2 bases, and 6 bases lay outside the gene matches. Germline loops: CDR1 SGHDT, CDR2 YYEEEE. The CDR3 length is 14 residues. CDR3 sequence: CASSFGTEAYGYTF. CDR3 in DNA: TGTGCCAGCAGCTTCGGGACAGAAGCTTATGGCTACACCTTC.

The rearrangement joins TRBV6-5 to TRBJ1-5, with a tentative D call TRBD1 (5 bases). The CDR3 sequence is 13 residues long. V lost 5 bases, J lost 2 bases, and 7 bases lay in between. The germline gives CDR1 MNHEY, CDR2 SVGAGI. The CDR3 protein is CASSRGGNQPQHF. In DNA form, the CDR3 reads TGTGCCAGCAGTCGGGGGGGCAATCAGCCCCAGCATTTT.

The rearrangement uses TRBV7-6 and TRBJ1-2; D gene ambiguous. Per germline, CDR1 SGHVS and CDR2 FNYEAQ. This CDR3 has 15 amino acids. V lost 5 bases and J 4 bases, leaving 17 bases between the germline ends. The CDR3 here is CASSPLGAAVYGYTF. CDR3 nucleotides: TGTGCCAGCAGCCCCTTGGGCGCAGCAGTCTATGGCTACACCTTC.

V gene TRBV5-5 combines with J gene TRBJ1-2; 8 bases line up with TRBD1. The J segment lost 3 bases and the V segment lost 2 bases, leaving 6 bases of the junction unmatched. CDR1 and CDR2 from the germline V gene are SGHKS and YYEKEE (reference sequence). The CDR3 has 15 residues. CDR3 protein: CASSLQGGGDYGYTF. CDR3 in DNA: TGTGCCAGCAGCTTACAGGGGGGCGGGGACTATGGCTACACCTTC.

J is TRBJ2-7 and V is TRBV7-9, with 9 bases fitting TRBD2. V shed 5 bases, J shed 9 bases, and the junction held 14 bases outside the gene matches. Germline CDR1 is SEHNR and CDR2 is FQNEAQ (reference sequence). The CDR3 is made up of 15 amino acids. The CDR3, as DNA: TGTGCCAGCAGCGGCGAGGCTAGCGGGAACCGGAGGCAGTACTTC. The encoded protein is CASSGEASGNRRQYF.

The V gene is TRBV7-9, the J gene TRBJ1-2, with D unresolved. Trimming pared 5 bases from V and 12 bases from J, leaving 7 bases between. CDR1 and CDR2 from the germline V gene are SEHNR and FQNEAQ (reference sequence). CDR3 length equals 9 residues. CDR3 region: CASSREDTF. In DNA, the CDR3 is TGTGCCAGCAGCCGGGAGGACACCTTC. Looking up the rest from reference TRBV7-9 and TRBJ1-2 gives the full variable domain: DTGVSQNPRHKITKRGQNVTFRCDPISEHNRLYWYRQTLGQGPEFLTYFQNEAQLEKSRLLSDRFSAERPKGSFSTLEIQRTEQGDSAMYLCASSREDTFGSGTRLTVV.

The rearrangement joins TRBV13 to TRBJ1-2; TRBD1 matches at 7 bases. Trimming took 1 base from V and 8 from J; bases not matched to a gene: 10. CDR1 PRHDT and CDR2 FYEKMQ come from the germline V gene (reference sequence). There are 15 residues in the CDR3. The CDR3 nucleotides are TGTGCCAGCAGCTTAGAATCAGGGGGAAAGGGGGGCTACACCTTC. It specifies CASSLESGGKGGYTF. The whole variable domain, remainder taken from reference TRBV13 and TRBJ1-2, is AAGVIQSPRHLIKEKRETATLKCYPIPRHDTVYWYQQGPGQDPQFLISFYEKMQSDKGSIPDRFSAQQFSDYHSELNMSSLELGDSALYFCASSLESGGKGGYTFGSGTRLTVV.

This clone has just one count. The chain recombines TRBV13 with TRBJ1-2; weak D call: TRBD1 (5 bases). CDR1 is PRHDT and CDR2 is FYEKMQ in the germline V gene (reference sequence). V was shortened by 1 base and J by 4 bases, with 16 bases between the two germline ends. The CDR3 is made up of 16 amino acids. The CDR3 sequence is CASSLEQGRGFYGYTF. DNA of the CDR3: TGTGCCAGCAGCTTAGAGCAGGGACGGGGGTTCTATGGCTACACCTTC.

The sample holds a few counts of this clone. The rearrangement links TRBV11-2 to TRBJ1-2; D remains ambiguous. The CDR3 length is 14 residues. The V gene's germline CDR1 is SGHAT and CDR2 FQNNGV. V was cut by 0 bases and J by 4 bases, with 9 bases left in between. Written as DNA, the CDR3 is TGTGCCAGCAGCTTAGATTGGGCCGGCTATGGCTACACCTTC. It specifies CASSLDWAGYGYTF.

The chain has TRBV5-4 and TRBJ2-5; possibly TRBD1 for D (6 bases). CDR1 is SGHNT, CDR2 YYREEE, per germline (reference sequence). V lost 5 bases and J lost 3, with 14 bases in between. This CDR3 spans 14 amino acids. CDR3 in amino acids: CASRAGQWEETQYF. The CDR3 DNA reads TGTGCCAGCAGGGCAGGACAGTGGGAAGAGACCCAGTACTTC.

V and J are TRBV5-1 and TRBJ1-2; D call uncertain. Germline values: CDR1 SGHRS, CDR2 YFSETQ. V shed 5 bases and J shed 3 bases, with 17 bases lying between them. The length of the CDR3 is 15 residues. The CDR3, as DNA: TGCGCCAGCAGTTGGGTGGAGGCGGGCCACTATGGCTACACCTTC. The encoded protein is CASSWVEAGHYGYTF.

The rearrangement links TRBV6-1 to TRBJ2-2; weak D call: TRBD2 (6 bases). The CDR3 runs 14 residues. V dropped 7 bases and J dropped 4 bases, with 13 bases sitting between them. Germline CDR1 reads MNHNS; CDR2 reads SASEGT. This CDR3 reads CASNFDGGTGELFF. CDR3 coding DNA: TGTGCCAGCAACTTTGACGGGGGCACCGGGGAGCTGTTTTTT.

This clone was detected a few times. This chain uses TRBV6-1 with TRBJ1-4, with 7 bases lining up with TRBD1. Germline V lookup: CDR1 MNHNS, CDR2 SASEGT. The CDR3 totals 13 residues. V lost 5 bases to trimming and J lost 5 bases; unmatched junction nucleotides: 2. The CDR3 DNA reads TGTGCCAGCAGTATGGGACAGAATGAAAAACTGTTTTTT. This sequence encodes CASSMGQNEKLFF.

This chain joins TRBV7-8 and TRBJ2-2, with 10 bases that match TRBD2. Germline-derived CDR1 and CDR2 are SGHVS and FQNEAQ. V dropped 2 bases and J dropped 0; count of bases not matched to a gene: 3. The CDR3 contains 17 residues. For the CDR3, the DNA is TGTGCCAGCAGCTTACCAGCGGGAGGGCCGAACACCGGGGAGCTGTTTTTT. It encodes CASSLPAGGPNTGELFF.

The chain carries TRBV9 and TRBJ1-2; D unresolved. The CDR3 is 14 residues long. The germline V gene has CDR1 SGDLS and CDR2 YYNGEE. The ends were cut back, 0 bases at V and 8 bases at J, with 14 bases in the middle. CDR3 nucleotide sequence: TGTGCCAGCAGCGTAGGAGGGCCGGGTTACGGCTACACCTTC. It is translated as CASSVGGPGYGYTF.

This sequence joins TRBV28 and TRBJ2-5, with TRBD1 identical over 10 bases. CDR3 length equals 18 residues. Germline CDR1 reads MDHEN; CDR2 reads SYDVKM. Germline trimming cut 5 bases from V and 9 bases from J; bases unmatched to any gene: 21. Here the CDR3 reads CASSPRRPGTGDRLAQYF. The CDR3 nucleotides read TGTGCCAGCAGTCCGCGACGACCAGGGACAGGGGACCGGTTGGCCCAGTACTTC.

The CDR3 here is CASSLDPGFYGYTF. The DNA for the CDR3 is TGTGCCAGCAGCTTAGACCCAGGTTTCTATGGCTACACCTTC. The J gene is TRBJ1-2, the V gene TRBV11-2; D is ambiguous. Germline V CDR1 and CDR2: SGHAT, FQNNGV. The CDR3 loop spans 14 amino acids. Trimming took off 0 bases at V and 4 bases at J, with 9 bases between the two ends.

The CDR3 here is CASSNQKKRGTDDNEQFF. The CDR3 nucleotides read TGTGCCAGCAGCAACCAAAAGAAACGCGGGACGGACGACAATGAGCAGTTCTTC. The V call is TRBV21-1, the J call TRBJ2-1; the table's D call, TRBD2, was not checked against the DNA. TRBV21-1 is classified as a pseudogene. The CDR3 runs to 18 residues.

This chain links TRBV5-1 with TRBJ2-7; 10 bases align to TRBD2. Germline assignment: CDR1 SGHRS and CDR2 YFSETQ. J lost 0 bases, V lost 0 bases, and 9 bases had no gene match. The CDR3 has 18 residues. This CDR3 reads CASSLVGSGGPSSYEQYF. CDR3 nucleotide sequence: TGCGCCAGCAGCTTGGTTGGTAGCGGGGGGCCAAGCTCCTACGAGCAGTACTTC.

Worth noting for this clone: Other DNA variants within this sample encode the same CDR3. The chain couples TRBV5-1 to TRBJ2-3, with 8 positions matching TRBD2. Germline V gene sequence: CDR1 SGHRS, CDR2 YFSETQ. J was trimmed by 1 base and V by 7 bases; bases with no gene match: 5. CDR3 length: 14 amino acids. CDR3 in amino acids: CASRERERTDTQYF. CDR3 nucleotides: TGCGCCAGCCGAGAGCGGGAGCGCACAGATACGCAGTATTTT.

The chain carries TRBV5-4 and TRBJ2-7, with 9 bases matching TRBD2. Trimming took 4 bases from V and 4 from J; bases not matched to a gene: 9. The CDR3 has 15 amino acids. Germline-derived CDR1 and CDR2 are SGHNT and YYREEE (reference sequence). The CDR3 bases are TGTGCCAGCAGCGTGGGTTCGCGGGAGGGTTACGAGCAGTACTTC. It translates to CASSVGSREGYEQYF. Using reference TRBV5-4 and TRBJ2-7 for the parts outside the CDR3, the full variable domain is ETGVTQSPTHLIKTRGQQVTLRCSSQSGHNTVSWYQQALGQGPQFIFQYYREEENGRGNFPPRFSGLQFPNYSSELNVNALELDDSALYLCASSVGSREGYEQYFGPGTRLTVT.

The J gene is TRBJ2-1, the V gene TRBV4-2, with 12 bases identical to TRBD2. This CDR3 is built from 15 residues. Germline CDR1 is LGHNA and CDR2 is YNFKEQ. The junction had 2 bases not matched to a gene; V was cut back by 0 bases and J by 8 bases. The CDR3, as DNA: TGTGCCAGCAGCCAAGAGACTAGCGGGAGCGATGAGCAGTTCTTC. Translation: CASSQETSGSDEQFF.

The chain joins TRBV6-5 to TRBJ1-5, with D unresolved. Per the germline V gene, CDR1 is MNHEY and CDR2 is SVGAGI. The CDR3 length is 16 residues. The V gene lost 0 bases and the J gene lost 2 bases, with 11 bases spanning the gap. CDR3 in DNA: TGTGCCAGCAGTTACTCGGCGGGAGGCGGCAATCAGCCCCAGCATTTT. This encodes CASSYSAGGGNQPQHF.

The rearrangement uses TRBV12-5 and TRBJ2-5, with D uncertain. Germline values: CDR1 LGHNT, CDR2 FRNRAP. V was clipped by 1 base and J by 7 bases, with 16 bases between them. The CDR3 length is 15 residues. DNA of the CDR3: TGTGCTAGTGGTTTGGGTCTCAGCGCCCCTTCGACCCAGTACTTC. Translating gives CASGLGLSAPSTQYF.

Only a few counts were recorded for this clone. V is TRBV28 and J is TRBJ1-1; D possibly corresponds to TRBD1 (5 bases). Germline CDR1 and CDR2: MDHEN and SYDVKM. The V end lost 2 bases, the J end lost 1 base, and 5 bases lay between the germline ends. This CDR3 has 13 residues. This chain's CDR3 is CASSLQGNTEAFF. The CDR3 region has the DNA TGTGCCAGCAGTTTACAGGGGAACACTGAAGCTTTCTTT.